This TCR beta chain was found in a study of early T cells in non-severe SARS-CoV-2 infection. At the level of the study: Chains were not paired, and sequencing was done on bulk RNA from unsorted whole blood.

Trimming cost V 0 bases and J 4 bases; bases outside gene matches: 5. CDR3 length equals 15 residues. Germline V CDR1 and CDR2: SGHRS, YFSETQ. This clonotype showed up many times. TCRdb redid the calling of the 5' RACE reads with MiXCR, one entry per CDR3 protein. The sample carries 20,000 to 30,000 distinct CDR3 sequences, approximately 4.8% recorded once. The chain combines TRBV5-1 with TRBJ1-2; TRBD1 matches 8 bases. Sequencing was performed on whole blood. The clonotype originates from an adult who was a healthcare worker with PCR-confirmed SARS-CoV-2 infection or an uninfected control (not recorded which). DNA for the CDR3: TGCGCCAGCAGCTTGGATGGGACAGGCCCCTATGGCTACACCTTC. The encoded protein is CASSLDGTGPYGYTF.